This is a list of T cell receptor beta chains from one sample in a study of blood T cell repertoires in COVID-19. The protocol was immunoSEQ multiplex PCR, while the TCRdb copy is restricted to in-frame clones and leaves out a portion. The sample includes some 61,000 clones, around 86% seen only once; the top ten take about 8.3%. Specimen: peripheral blood. These receptor sequences come from a man aged 25-40 years with acute or convalescent COVID-19. Each CDR3 is given with its conserved first and last residue. The D gene is left open where the match is weak. Clone size is stated in some rows and not others, as once, few, many or a class when expanded.

TRBJ2-7	NA	14	NA	TRBV18	TGTGCCAGCTCACCGCGGGCCGGGACCTACGAGCAGTACTTC	CASSPRAGTYEQYF
TRBJ2-3	once	12	NA	TRBV7-2	TGTGCCAGCAGCTGGGGGGCAGATACGCAGTATTTT	CASSWGADTQYF
TRBJ2-5	NA	14	NA	TRBV28	TGTGCCAGCAGTACTCCAGGGGCCCGGGAGACCCAGTACTTC	CASSTPGARETQYF
TRBJ1-1	NA	16	TRBD1	TRBV18	TGTGCCAGCTCACCACCCGGGACAGGGAAGGACACTGAAGCTTTCTTT	CASSPPGTGKDTEAFF
TRBJ2-7	once	14	TRBD2	TRBV7-2	TGTGCCAGCAGCTTAGGCGGGAGCCCCTACGAGCAGTACTTC	CASSLGGSPYEQYF
TRBJ1-2	NA	13	NA	TRBV5-5	TGTGCCAGCAGCCCCGGTGGGGGGAGTAGCTACACCTTC	CASSPGGGSSYTF
TRBJ2-7	NA	13	NA	TRBV6-4	TGTGCCAGCAGTCAGGGGAACACGGGCGAGCAGTACTTC	CASSQGNTGEQYF
TRBJ2-2	NA	16	TRBD2	TRBV2	TGTGCCAGCAGCGTAACTAGCGGACCGAACACCGGGGAGCTGTTTTTT	CASSVTSGPNTGELFF
TRBJ2-1	NA	16	TRBD2	TRBV11-2	TGTGCCAGCATCGTTACGAGACTAGCGGGGTCAAATGAGCAGTTCTTC	CASIVTRLAGSNEQFF
TRBJ1-1	few	12	TRBD1	TRBV5-6	TGTGCCAGCAGCTTGGAACGACAGGGAGCTTTCTTT	CASSLERQGAFF
TRBJ1-4	NA	14	TRBD1	TRBV4-1	TGCGCCAGCAGCCACCGGGACAGGGATGAAAAACTGTTTTTT	CASSHRDRDEKLFF
TRBJ2-7	NA	12	TRBD2	TRBV2	TGTGCCAGCAGGGGGAGGGTTGACGAGCAGTACTTC	CASRGRVDEQYF
TRBJ2-3	once	16	TRBD1	TRBV4-3	TGCGCCAGCAGCCAACAAGGACAGGATTACACAGATACGCAGTATTTT	CASSQQGQDYTDTQYF
TRBJ2-3	NA	16	TRBD1	TRBV19	TGTGCCAGTAGTATTAATTTGCGGACAGGTACAGATACGCAGTATTTT	CASSINLRTGTDTQYF
TRBJ2-3	NA	18	TRBD2	TRBV20-1	TGCAGTGCTGGTGCCGGGACTAGCGGGAGGGGGGCAAGGGATACGCAGTATTTT	CSAGAGTSGRGARDTQYF
TRBJ2-5	NA	14	NA	TRBV6-5	TGTGCCAGCAGTTACTCTGCAGGAAAAGAGACCCAGTACTTC	CASSYSAGKETQYF
TRBJ2-1	NA	18	TRBD2	TRBV5-1	TGCGCCAGCAGCTCAAGCCCAGCGGGAGGAATAAATTACAATGAGCAGTTCTTC	CASSSSPAGGINYNEQFF
TRBJ2-1	NA	14	TRBD2	TRBV10-3	TGTGCCAGTGGGCCCGCGGGAGGGATGTTTGAGCAGTTCTTC	CASGPAGGMFEQFF
TRBJ2-2	once	14	TRBD1	TRBV30	TGTGCCTGGAGTAGACAGGGGATCACCGGGGAGCTGTTTTTT	CAWSRQGITGELFF
TRBJ2-7	NA	13	NA	TRBV7-2	TGTGCCAGCCAATGGGACTTAAAATACGAGCAGTACTTC	CASQWDLKYEQYF
TRBJ2-3	once	17	TRBD2	TRBV27	TGTGCCAGCAGGAAAAGAGCGGGAGGGCCGAGCACAGATACGCAGTATTTT	CASRKRAGGPSTDTQYF
TRBJ1-2	NA	14	TRBD1	TRBV28	TGTGCCAGCAGTGGTGGACAGGAGAAATTTGGCTACACCTTC	CASSGGQEKFGYTF
TRBJ2-2	NA	13	NA	TRBV27	TGTGCCAGCAGTTTATCCCCCCGCGGGGAGCTGTTTTTT	CASSLSPRGELFF
TRBJ2-3	NA	14	NA	TRBV28	TGTGCCAGCAGTTTACCGTTCCTTGCAGATACGCAGTATTTT	CASSLPFLADTQYF
TRBJ1-2	NA	15	TRBD1	TRBV5-1	TGCGCCAGCAGCGAGGTAACAGGGGGCGGCTATGGCTACACCTTC	CASSEVTGGGYGYTF
TRBJ1-6	once	11	NA	TRBV20-1	TGCAGTGCCCCACTCGGTTCACCCCTCCACTTT	CSAPLGSPLHF
TRBJ2-7	NA	14	NA	TRBV10-3	TGTGCCATCAGTGAGCCCAAAGGGGGAGACGAGCAGTACTTC	CAISEPKGGDEQYF
TRBJ1-1	NA	12	NA	TRBV5-1	TGCGCCAGCAGGTCCGGGAACACTGAAGCTTTCTTT	CASRSGNTEAFF
TRBJ1-5	few	14	TRBD1	TRBV27	TGTGCCAGCAGTTTTACAGGGGGAGGACAGCCCCAGCATTTT	CASSFTGGGQPQHF
TRBJ2-6	NA	14	NA	TRBV28	TGTGCCAGCAGGAGTTCACAGGGGGCCAACGTCCTGACTTTC	CASRSSQGANVLTF
TRBJ2-1	NA	17	TRBD2	TRBV4-3	TGCGCCAGCAGCCAAGATCTGGTAGCGGGAGGGCCCAATGAGCAGTTCTTC	CASSQDLVAGGPNEQFF
TRBJ1-5	NA	14	NA	TRBV4-3	TGCGCCAGCAGCCTCAACAGGGCCTTGGGGCCCCAGCATTTT	CASSLNRALGPQHF
TRBJ2-5	NA	15	NA	TRBV9	TGTGCCAGCTCACAAGATCAGGGTTTCCAAGAGACCCAGTACTTC	CASSQDQGFQETQYF
TRBJ2-7	NA	15	TRBD2	TRBV10-3	TGTGCCATCAGTGGGATAGCGGGGTTTGGCCACGAGCAGTACTTC	CAISGIAGFGHEQYF
TRBJ2-1	NA	14	TRBD1	TRBV7-2	TGTGCCAGCAGCGGACAGGGGTCACTAAATGAGCAGTTCTTC	CASSGQGSLNEQFF
TRBJ1-2	few	13	TRBD1	TRBV6-2/TRBV6-3	TGTGCCAGCAGTCTGCGACAGGGGAATGGCTACACCTTC	CASSLRQGNGYTF
TRBJ2-2	NA	14	NA	TRBV28	TGTGCCAGCAGTTACGCAGGGAACACCGGGGAGCTGTTTTTT	CASSYAGNTGELFF
TRBJ1-1	NA	13	TRBD1	TRBV2	TGTGCCAGCAGCGACAGGGCGAACACTGAAGCTTTCTTT	CASSDRANTEAFF
TRBJ2-7	once	13	TRBD1	TRBV6-5	TGTGCCAGCAGCCGGACAGGGGAAGACGAGCAGTACTTC	CASSRTGEDEQYF
TRBJ2-3	NA	18	TRBD2	TRBV13	TGTGCCAGCAGCCCCGGGCGATCTGGGGGGGGAAGCACAGATACGCAGTATTTT	CASSPGRSGGGSTDTQYF
TRBJ1-5	NA	13	TRBD1	TRBV28	TGTGCCAGCACCATTCAGGGGGTTCAGCCCCAGCATTTT	CASTIQGVQPQHF
TRBJ2-2	NA	18	TRBD2	TRBV24-1	TGTGCCACCAGTGATCTGACTAGCGGCCAGCCTTACACCGGGGAGCTGTTTTTT	CATSDLTSGQPYTGELFF
TRBJ2-4	NA	17	TRBD1	TRBV7-2	TGTGCCAGCAGCTTAGCGCGGGTAGGGGGCGGCAAAAACATTCAGTACTTC	CASSLARVGGGKNIQYF
TRBJ1-1	NA	18	TRBD1	TRBV7-9	TGTGCCAGCAGCTTAGAATCTTTAGGACAGGGCCCCCAAGTTTCGGCTTTCTTT	CASSLESLGQGPQVSAFF
TRBJ2-3	NA	14	NA	TRBV6-4	TGTGCCAGCAGTGTCGCGGCTAGCACAGATACGCAGTATTTT	CASSVAASTDTQYF
TRBJ2-5	NA	15	TRBD2	TRBV27	TGTGCCAGCAAACTAGCGGGAGGGCCTGGAGAGACCCAGTACTTC	CASKLAGGPGETQYF
TRBJ2-3	few	17	TRBD2	TRBV3-1/TRBV3-2	TGTGCCAGCAGCCTTATTGGACCGGGACTAGTCACAGATACGCAGTATTTT	CASSLIGPGLVTDTQYF
TRBJ2-1	NA	17	TRBD2	TRBV11-2	TGTGCCAGCAGCTTAGCCCCGCTAGCGGGAGGCCACAATGAGCAGTTCTTC	CASSLAPLAGGHNEQFF
TRBJ2-1	NA	16	TRBD2	TRBV7-2	TGTGCCAGCAGCTTAATTCTAGCGGGAGCTAGGAATGAGCAGTTCTTC	CASSLILAGARNEQFF
TRBJ1-5	NA	14	NA	TRBV2	TGTGCCAGCCGGCGGGGGCAGGGCAATCAGCCCCAGCATTTT	CASRRGQGNQPQHF
TRBJ2-3	NA	12	NA	TRBV30	TGTGCCTGGGGGGGGCGCACAGATACGCAGTATTTT	CAWGGRTDTQYF
TRBJ2-2	NA	16	TRBD2	TRBV4-3	TGCGCCAGCAGCCAAGCAGGGACTAGCATCACCGGGGAGCTGTTTTTT	CASSQAGTSITGELFF